Listed here are 11 T cell receptor beta chains from one sample, sequenced in a study of blood T cell repertoires in COVID-19. Measured with immunoSEQ multiplex PCR; TCRdb has only the in-frame clones, and not every one. Of some 250,000 clones in the sample, under 90% were seen once. Specimen: peripheral blood. All receptors derive from a man aged 55 to 70 with acute or convalescent COVID-19.

The CDR3 here is CATSDPGTAYNEQFF. CDR3 bases: TGTGCCACCAGTGACCCTGGGACAGCCTACAATGAGCAGTTCTTC. The V and J genes are TRBV24-1 and TRBJ2-1; 7 nucleotides agree with TRBD1. This CDR3 has 15 amino acids. Trimming took 4 bases from V and 2 from J; bases not matched to a gene: 4. CDR1 is KGHDR, CDR2 SFDVKD, per germline.

The rearrangement links TRBV28 to TRBJ1-2, with TRBD1 identical over 7 bases. Per the germline V gene, CDR1 is MDHEN and CDR2 is SYDVKM. Unmatched junction bases numbered 10, after V lost 6 bases and J lost 6 bases. The CDR3 sequence is 14 residues long. Here the CDR3 reads CASSSPGTAHGYTF. CDR3 DNA: TGTGCCAGCAGCTCGCCCGGGACAGCTCATGGCTACACCTTC.

This clone was observed once. The chain combines TRBV19 with TRBJ1-2; 7 bases match TRBD1. Germline lookup yields CDR1 LNHDA and CDR2 SQIVND (reference sequence). With V trimmed by 7 bases and J by 4 bases, 9 bases remained unmatched. This CDR3 spans 14 amino acids. The CDR3: CASTRDSSGYGYTF. The CDR3 nucleotides are TGTGCCAGTACCCGGGACAGCTCGGGCTATGGCTACACCTTC.

V usage is TRBV27 and J usage is TRBJ1-6; the match to TRBD1 covers 10 bases. Per the germline V gene, CDR1 is MNHEY and CDR2 is SMNVEV (reference sequence). This CDR3 has 16 amino acids. V was pared by 3 bases and J by 9 bases, with 8 bases of the junction left unmatched. The CDR3 sequence: CASSFWTGGEVSPLHF. The CDR3 DNA is TGTGCCAGCAGTTTCTGGACAGGGGGAGAGGTTTCACCCCTCCACTTT.

The chain has TRBV13 and TRBJ2-1; maybe TRBD1 (7 bases). The CDR3 runs 18 residues. Deletions cut 0 bases from V and 8 bases from J, with 23 bases between. Germline lookup yields CDR1 PRHDT and CDR2 FYEKMQ (reference sequence). The chain's CDR3 is CASSLGRRGAGGRDEQFF. CDR3 DNA: TGTGCCAGCAGCTTAGGCCGCCGTGGGGCAGGGGGGAGAGATGAGCAGTTCTTC.

This clone was counted a few times. The CDR3 sequence: CASSLNWDRTIAKNIQYF. Here the CDR3 DNA reads TGTGCCAGCAGCTTGAACTGGGACAGGACCATAGCCAAAAACATTCAGTACTTC. The chain employs TRBV3-1 (or the pseudogene TRBV3-2) and TRBJ2-4, with 8 bases identical to TRBD1. This CDR3 contains 18 residues. Trimming at V came to 5 bases and at J to 0 bases, leaving 12 bases not matched to a gene. Germline V CDR1 and CDR2: LGHDT, YNNKEL (reference sequence).

The chain carries TRBV12-5 and TRBJ2-3; D is perhaps TRBD2 (5 bases). The CDR3 consists of 14 residues. Germline V lookup: CDR1 LGHNT, CDR2 FRNRAP. Trimming stripped 7 bases from V and 6 bases from J, with 17 bases between. CDR3 sequence: CASDPGLPGDTQYF. The CDR3 DNA reads as TGTGCTAGTGATCCCGGACTCCCTGGGGATACGCAGTATTTT.

The chain carries TRBV7-8 and TRBJ1-2, with D hard to call. There are 16 residues in the CDR3. CDR1 and CDR2 from the germline V gene are SGHVS and FQNEAQ. Trimming took off 0 bases at V and 2 bases at J, with 13 bases between the two ends. The chain's CDR3 is CASSLALATLNYGYTF. Written as DNA, the CDR3 is TGTGCCAGCAGCTTAGCGCTCGCCACACTAAACTATGGCTACACCTTC.

This sequence joins TRBV4-1 and TRBJ2-7; 9 bases match TRBD1. This CDR3 is 16 amino acids long. V was clipped by 2 bases and J by 0 bases; unmatched bases: 5. Looked up from germline, CDR1 is MGHRA and CDR2 is YSYEKL. This chain's CDR3 is CASSQPPGQGSYEQYF. DNA for the CDR3: TGCGCCAGCAGCCAACCTCCGGGACAGGGCTCCTACGAGCAGTACTTC.

This clone showed up just a few times. The gene calls are TRBV10-3 and TRBJ1-5; D unclear. The CDR3 has 13 residues. Germline V gives CDR1 ENHRY, CDR2 SYGVKD. Trimming pared 7 bases from V and 3 bases from J, leaving 10 bases between. The CDR3 DNA reads TGTGCCATCACGTCGGGTTTCAATCAGCCCCAGCATTTT. This sequence encodes CAITSGFNQPQHF.

This clone was observed a single time. The chain couples TRBV5-1 to TRBJ2-3; tentative D call: TRBD2 (5 bases). This CDR3 has 16 amino acids. The germline gives CDR1 SGHRS, CDR2 YFSETQ. Trimming removed 4 bases at V and 1 base at J, with 16 bases between. As DNA, the CDR3 is TGCGCCAGCAGCGCTACCGCCGGGGATGGCACAGATACGCAGTATTTT. This translates into CASSATAGDGTDTQYF.